This T cell receptor beta chain is drawn from a study of T cell changes during pregnancy in multiple sclerosis (dated 2019 in TCRdb). Concerning the study at large: The study looked at changes in the T cell repertoire across pregnancy in women with multiple sclerosis.

V is trimmed back by 1 base and J by 4 bases, and the junction contains 16 bases that no gene match accounts for. The CDR3 has 19 amino acids, counting the end cysteine and phenylalanine. Only the CDR3 DNA is retained, 57 bases long and in frame from the first base. Based on the germline V gene, the CDR1 and CDR2 sequences are KGHSH and LQKENI. As to this clone: This receptor's antigen is unknown. One base away there is no much larger clone; base qualities are not given.

The library was obtained by the immunoSEQ multiplex PCR assay. TCRdb carries this immuneACCESS record with in-frame sequences only. Its versions omit some clonotypes, under half of them owing to an unresolved V gene in the studies checked, with the rest unexplained. This sample is represented by about 30,000 clones; about 92% of them were singletons. The biggest ten clones account for around 0.43% of the sample. The input for sequencing was CD4+ T cells from peripheral blood mononuclear cells, taken after pregnancy. The clonotype comes from a female donor with multiple sclerosis, enrolled in a pregnancy study. This sequence uses TRBV18 and TRBJ2-1; TRBD2 fits 7 bases in the junction. This receptor has the CDR3 CASSPRVPLAAGFYNEQFF. The DNA sequence is TGTGCCAGCTCACCACGGGTCCCCTTGGCAGCGGGGTTTTACAATGAGCAGTTCTTC.